Sequencing of this T cell receptor beta chain was carried out in a study of Ad26.COV2.S vaccination and SARS-CoV-2 variants. As for the study in general: Donor had been placed in the Ad26.COV2.S arm of the COV1001 trial. Once, or twice with 56 days between doses, Ad26.COV2.S was given intramuscularly.

Study observations and caveats: Reported findings describe substantial breadth in spike-specific CD8+ and CD4+ T cell responses following vaccination.

Germline V gene sequence: CDR1 LGHDT, CDR2 YNNKEL (reference sequence). The CDR3 runs to 13 residues. V was shortened by 3 bases and J by 4 bases, with 9 bases between the two germline ends. Data came from immunoSEQ multiplex PCR; TCRdb stores just in-frame clones and leaves some out. In the table there are fewer than 900,000 clones, about 89% of which are singletons. Treatment denoted: around 19 received Ad26.COV2.S at low or high dose, single or two shots; about 5 received placebo; per-sample allocation not given. Material that was analyzed had been drawn on day 63 after the first vaccine or placebo injection. As for this clone: As yet, its antigen is unknown.

The chain employs TRBV3-1 (or the pseudogene TRBV3-2) and TRBJ2-5, with a possible D match to TRBD1 (6 bases). This clonotype was sampled from a person between 18 and 60 years old who received the Ad26.COV2.S COVID-19 vaccine or a placebo. The material sequenced was peripheral blood, taken in a trial of Ad26.COV2.S vaccine versus placebo. The CDR3 DNA is TGTGCCAGCAGCCACCCAGGGGCAGAGACCCAGTACTTC. The encoded protein is CASSHPGAETQYF.